This T cell receptor (beta chain) was captured in a study of immune evolution from preneoplasia to lung adenocarcinoma. Clones were read by immunoSEQ multiplex PCR, and TCRdb kept only the in-frame ones, dropping some. The sample contains 6,500 to 8,500 clones, around four fifths of which appear only once. In its sample, this clone ranks as medium-sized. The sample was FFPE minimally invasive lung adenocarcinoma tissue. This sequence originates from a donor aged 70 or older with lung adenocarcinoma.

The CDR3 here is CASSASGDGHTDTQYF. The CDR3 coding sequence is TGTGCCAGCAGCGCGTCAGGGGACGGCCACACAGATACGCAGTATTTT. This sequence joins TRBV9 and TRBJ2-3, with D maybe TRBD1 (6 bases). Trimming removed 3 bases from V and 2 bases from J, with 16 bases in between. CDR1 is SGDLS, CDR2 YYNGEE, per germline. The CDR3 sequence is 16 residues long.